One and the same sample provided the 18 T cell receptor beta chains below, sequenced in a study of blood T cell repertoires in COVID-19. Data came from immunoSEQ multiplex PCR; TCRdb stores just in-frame clones and leaves some out. The sample carries 200,000 or so clones, roughly 79% recorded once. Sequencing was carried out using peripheral blood. The receptors shown here come from a man between 60 and 70 years old with active or convalescent COVID-19.

The V gene is TRBV5-5, the J gene TRBJ2-7; D gene uncertain. The germline V gene encodes CDR1 SGHKS and CDR2 YYEKEE (reference sequence). V lost 4 bases and J lost 6, with 20 bases in between. The CDR3 sequence is 15 residues long. The CDR3 region is CASSPIIFAGGEQYF. The DNA of the CDR3 is TGTGCCAGCAGCCCAATAATCTTCGCTGGCGGCGAGCAGTACTTC. Together with reference TRBV5-5 and TRBJ2-7, the CDR3 gives the full variable domain: DAGVTQSPTHLIKTRGQQVTLRCSPISGHKSVSWYQQVLGQGPQFIFQYYEKEERGRGNFPDRFSARQFPNYSSELNVNALLLGDSALYLCASSPIIFAGGEQYFGPGTRLTVT.

The genes are TRBV7-9 and TRBJ1-1; D is possibly TRBD1 (6 bases). Germline V lookup: CDR1 SEHNR, CDR2 FQNEAQ (reference sequence). The CDR3 loop spans 15 amino acids. Trimming took off 4 bases at V and 9 bases at J, with 21 bases between the two ends. In DNA form, the CDR3 reads TGTGCCAGCAGCTCTAGGACAGTGTTAAATGGGAAAGCTTTCTTT. It encodes CASSSRTVLNGKAFF.

For the CDR3, the DNA is TGTGCCAGCAGTTCTAGCGGGAGCGTCTACAATGAGCAGTTCTTC. It encodes CASSSSGSVYNEQFF. The chain is built from TRBV6-5 and TRBJ2-1; the match to TRBD2 covers 10 bases. Germline loops: CDR1 MNHEY, CDR2 SVGAGI. With 4 bases clipped from V and 3 bases from J, the junction kept 3 bases outside the gene matches. This CDR3 region has 15 residues.

This clone was detected a few times. The chain employs TRBV4-1 and TRBJ2-5; no firm D call. V gave up 0 bases and J gave up 5 bases, with 4 bases separating them. The CDR3 has 12 residues. The V gene's germline CDR1 is MGHRA and CDR2 YSYEKL. The CDR3 protein is CASSQDSETQYF. The CDR3 region has the DNA TGCGCCAGCAGCCAAGATTCGGAGACCCAGTACTTC.

This rearrangement joins TRBV5-5 to TRBJ2-7, with D possibly being TRBD2 (6 bases). In germline, CDR1 is SGHKS, CDR2 YYEKEE (reference sequence). This CDR3 is 16 amino acids long. V was cut by 0 bases and J by 0 bases, with 13 bases left in between. The CDR3 DNA reads TGTGCCAGCAGCTTGGGTGGCGGGACCAGCTCCTACGAGCAGTACTTC. It specifies CASSLGGGTSSYEQYF. The full variable domain, in which reference TRBV5-5 and TRBJ2-7 provide the parts outside the CDR3, is DAGVTQSPTHLIKTRGQQVTLRCSPISGHKSVSWYQQVLGQGPQFIFQYYEKEERGRGNFPDRFSARQFPNYSSELNVNALLLGDSALYLCASSLGGGTSSYEQYFGPGTRLTVT.

The chain couples TRBV11-2 to TRBJ2-1; D remains ambiguous. The CDR3 is 14 amino acids. Germline V CDR1 and CDR2: SGHAT, FQNNGV. The ends were cut back, 10 bases at V and 0 bases at J, with 13 bases in the middle. CDR3 amino acids: CATSLPFSYNEQFF. The CDR3 coding sequence is TGTGCCACTTCCCTCCCTTTCTCCTACAATGAGCAGTTCTTC.

The CDR3 region has the DNA TGTGCCAGCACCCGGACTTCTAATTCACCCCTCCACTTT. It yields the protein CASTRTSNSPLHF. The chain combines TRBV28 with TRBJ1-6; D remains ambiguous. The CDR3 length is 13 residues. Trimming shortened V by 7 bases and J by 6 bases, and 10 bases separated the two germline ends. CDR1 and CDR2 (germline): MDHEN, SYDVKM.

V and J are TRBV18 and TRBJ1-5, with TRBD1 as a possible D gene (6 bases). The CDR3 contains 14 residues. CDR1 and CDR2 (germline): KGHSH, LQKENI. Trimming took 3 bases from V and 3 from J, leaving 9 bases between them. This CDR3 is CASSPGQINQPQHF. DNA of the CDR3: TGTGCCAGCTCACCGGGACAAATCAATCAGCCCCAGCATTTT. The full variable domain, completed using reference TRBV18 and TRBJ1-5, is NAGVMQNPRHLVRRRGQEARLRCSPMKGHSHVYWYRQLPEEGLKFMVYLQKENIIDESGMPKERFSAEFPKEGPSILRIQQVVRGDSAAYFCASSPGQINQPQHFGDGTRLSIL.

This clone was observed a few times. This rearrangement joins TRBV7-9 to TRBJ2-2, with 8 bases aligning to TRBD2. Trimming cost V 3 bases and J 4 bases; bases outside gene matches: 7. Looked up from germline, CDR1 is SEHNR and CDR2 is FQNEAQ (reference sequence). The CDR3 has 16 residues. DNA of the CDR3: TGTGCCAGCAGCTTCCCCGCGGGGGGAGGCACCGGGGAGCTGTTTTTT. Amino acid sequence: CASSFPAGGGTGELFF.

V usage is TRBV2 and J usage is TRBJ1-6, with D tentatively TRBD1 (6 bases). Looked up from germline, CDR1 is SNHLY and CDR2 is FYNNEI. The CDR3 runs 14 residues. With 8 bases removed from V and 8 bases from J, the gap between germline ends came to 16 bases. The CDR3 bases are TGTGCCAGCGGCAGGGGTTTTGAGGATTCACCCCTCCACTTT. It translates to CASGRGFEDSPLHF.

The gene calls are TRBV25-1 and TRBJ1-1; D is undetermined. There are 13 residues in the CDR3. CDR1 and CDR2 (germline): MGHDK, SYGVNS. V was cut by 6 bases and J by 4 bases, with 12 bases left in between. CDR3 sequence reads: CASSFAEGTEAFF. In nucleotides, the CDR3 is TGTGCCAGCAGCTTCGCAGAGGGCACTGAAGCTTTCTTT.

The chain couples TRBV7-8 to TRBJ1-2; 7 bases are a match to TRBD1. With 4 bases clipped from V and 4 bases from J, the junction kept 9 bases outside the gene matches. The CDR3 runs to 15 residues. CDR1 is SGHVS, CDR2 FQNEAQ, per germline. CDR3 sequence reads: CASSSTTGVGYGYTF. For the CDR3, the DNA is TGTGCCAGCAGCTCGACTACAGGGGTGGGCTATGGCTACACCTTC. The complete variable domain, with remaining parts taken from reference TRBV7-8 and TRBJ1-2, reads GAGVSQSPRYKVAKRGQDVALRCDPISGHVSLFWYQQALGQGPEFLTYFQNEAQLDKSGLPSDRFFAERPEGSVSTLKIQRTQQEDSAVYLCASSSTTGVGYGYTFGSGTRLTVV.

The rearrangement uses TRBV19 and TRBJ1-4; no reliable D call. The germline V gene encodes CDR1 LNHDA and CDR2 SQIVND (reference sequence). CDR3 size: 17 residues. The V end lost 7 bases, the J end lost 0 bases, and 18 bases lay between the germline ends. CDR3 in DNA: TGTGCCAGTACCGATACCCCCCCCAGGTCAACTAATGAAAAACTGTTTTTT. This gives the protein CASTDTPPRSTNEKLFF.

The rearrangement links TRBV7-3 to TRBJ2-1; TRBD2 matches at 14 bases. Per germline, CDR1 SGHTA and CDR2 FQGTGA. This CDR3 has 16 amino acids. Losses at the gene ends were 4 bases for V and 6 bases for J; bases not matched to a gene: 5. The CDR3 protein is CASSSAGLAGVNEQFF. The CDR3 DNA is TGTGCCAGCAGCTCAGCGGGACTAGCGGGAGTCAATGAGCAGTTCTTC.

CDR3: CASSVDPPGWGEKLFF. CDR3 nucleotide sequence: TGTGCCAGCAGCGTAGATCCCCCAGGGTGGGGTGAAAAACTGTTTTTT. V usage is TRBV9 and J usage is TRBJ1-4, with TRBD1 as a possible D gene (5 bases). The V end lost 0 bases, the J end lost 7 bases, and 16 bases lay between the germline ends. Germline V lookup: CDR1 SGDLS, CDR2 YYNGEE. There are 16 residues in the CDR3. Filled out from reference TRBV9 and TRBJ1-4, the complete variable domain reads DSGVTQTPKHLITATGQRVTLRCSPRSGDLSVYWYQQSLDQGLQFLIQYYNGEERAKGNILERFSAQQFPDLHSELNLSSLELGDSALYFCASSVDPPGWGEKLFFGSGTQLSVL.

The chain uses TRBV7-9 and TRBJ2-1; D possibly corresponds to TRBD2 (6 bases). The CDR3 is 17 residues long. Germline values: CDR1 SEHNR, CDR2 FQNEAQ (reference sequence). Trimming removed 8 bases at V and 8 bases at J, with 28 bases between. CDR3 sequence (DNA): TGTGCCAGCGGTTCGGGGGAAGGACTGTTTTTGGTCGATGAGCAGTTCTTC. Translated: CASGSGEGLFLVDEQFF.

The chain links TRBV4-3 to TRBJ2-6; 8 bases align to TRBD1. Germline V gives CDR1 LGHNA, CDR2 YSLEER. This CDR3 contains 20 residues. V shed 0 bases and J 1 base; nucleotides not matched to a gene: 11. The CDR3 sequence is CASSQDRWTGLGSGANVLTF. The CDR3 region has the DNA TGCGCCAGCAGCCAAGATAGGTGGACAGGGCTGGGTTCTGGGGCCAACGTCCTGACTTTC.

The chain joins TRBV7-9 to TRBJ2-7, with 9 bases fitting TRBD1. The CDR3 runs 15 residues. Looked up from germline, CDR1 is SEHNR and CDR2 is FQNEAQ (reference sequence). V shed 1 base and J 5 bases; nucleotides not matched to a gene: 6. The DNA of the CDR3 is TGTGCCAGCAGCTTAGGACAGGGGGAGATGCACGAGCAGTACTTC. Protein: CASSLGQGEMHEQYF.